The 22 T cell receptor beta chains in this list originate from one sample, sequenced in a study of T-cell reconstitution after alpha-beta-depleted transplantation in children. For TCRbeta, the library was prepared with unique molecular identifiers. One entry per CDR3 protein, called by TCRdb with MiXCR from the PCR reads. Found here are about 17,000 distinct CDR3 sequences, roughly 12% of them singletons; the top ten hold around two thirds. Specimen: PBMCs, mostly from graft donor cells, collected 180 days after TCRalphabeta/CD19-depleted stem cell transplant. The origin of the receptors is a boy younger than two who had a stem cell transplant for Wiskott-Aldrich syndrome, so the T cells may come from the graft donor.

This clonotype has ten or more counts. The chain recombines TRBV5-5 with TRBJ2-1; TRBD1 or TRBD2 may be the D gene (6 bases each). The CDR3 length is 15 residues. The germline V and J ends were trimmed by 1 base and 8 bases, with 16 bases remaining between them. CDR1 and CDR2 (germline): SGHKS, YYEKEE (reference sequence). The CDR3, as DNA: TGTGCCAGCAGCTTGCCCCTAGGGGGGATAGATGAGCAGTTCTTC. Protein sequence: CASSLPLGGIDEQFF.

The rearrangement joins TRBV5-1 to TRBJ2-1; TRBD2 agrees at 10 bases. The CDR3 sequence is 16 residues long. Germline values: CDR1 SGHRS, CDR2 YFSETQ. Unmatched junction bases numbered 7, after V lost 2 bases and J lost 5 bases. CDR3 sequence (DNA): TGCGCCAGCAGCTTTGGACTACTAGCGGGGAACAATGAGCAGTTCTTC. As protein: CASSFGLLAGNNEQFF.

The rearrangement links TRBV6-1 to TRBJ1-5; D not resolved. The CDR3 contains 15 residues. The V end lost 1 base, the J end lost 4 bases, and 11 bases lay between the germline ends. In germline, CDR1 is MNHNS, CDR2 SASEGT. CDR3 sequence reads: CASSEVIGLNQPQHF. In DNA, the CDR3 is TGTGCCAGCAGTGAAGTTATTGGGTTAAATCAGCCCCAGCATTTT.

In this sample, this clonotype turned up many times. The rearrangement joins TRBV10-3 to TRBJ2-1; 7 nucleotides match TRBD2. The CDR3 loop spans 15 amino acids. The V gene's germline CDR1 is ENHRY and CDR2 SYGVKD. V shed 10 bases and J 4 bases; nucleotides not matched to a gene: 13. The CDR3 region has the DNA TGTGCCACCCGCCCTCTAGCGGAATTATACAATGAGCAGTTCTTC. It yields the protein CATRPLAELYNEQFF.

This clonotype showed up many times. The chain uses TRBV28 and TRBJ1-4, with unresolved D. The V gene's germline CDR1 is MDHEN and CDR2 SYDVKM. CDR3 length: 13 residues. Trimming removed 3 bases at V and 12 bases at J, with 14 bases between. CDR3: CASSLIEPKELFF. The CDR3 DNA is TGTGCCAGCAGTTTGATCGAGCCGAAAGAACTGTTTTTT.

This clonotype appeared many times. The chain joins TRBV20-1 to TRBJ2-7, with D perhaps TRBD2 (6 bases). The CDR3 is 14 amino acids. Germline CDR1 reads DFQATT; CDR2 reads SNEGSKA (reference sequence). V dropped 5 bases and J dropped 7 bases, with 21 bases sitting between them. CDR3 region: CSAGKDGGSGEQYF. CDR3 bases: TGCAGTGCTGGGAAAGACGGGGGATCGGGGGAGCAGTACTTC.

This chain joins TRBV7-2 and TRBJ1-5; D is ambiguous. The germline V gene has CDR1 SGHTA and CDR2 FQGNSA. This CDR3 is 15 amino acids long. The V and J ends lost 2 bases and 7 bases respectively, with 15 bases between them. The CDR3, as DNA: TGTGCCAGCAGCTTATGGCAAGCTCCGGAGCAGCCCCAGCATTTT. Protein product: CASSLWQAPEQPQHF.

This clonotype was seen many times. The J gene is TRBJ1-2, the V gene TRBV7-8, with a weak D call TRBD1 (5 bases). CDR3 size: 16 residues. Germline-derived CDR1 and CDR2 are SGHVS and FQNEAQ. V lost 4 bases, J lost 5 bases, and 20 bases lay in between. Written as DNA, the CDR3 is TGTGCCAGCAGCTCCAAAACAAATGGGGCAGCTTATGGCTACACCTTC. This sequence encodes CASSSKTNGAAYGYTF.

This chain uses TRBV5-1 with TRBJ2-3; the D gene is possibly TRBD2 (5 bases). The V gene lost 4 bases and the J gene lost 4 bases, with 19 bases spanning the gap. Germline V lookup: CDR1 SGHRS, CDR2 YFSETQ. This CDR3 is 16 amino acids long. The CDR3 nucleotides read TGCGCCAGCAGCGCCCACCTCGGGATCAGCCCAGATACGCAGTATTTT. Translating gives CASSAHLGISPDTQYF.

This clonotype has at least ten counts. The chain combines TRBV15 with TRBJ2-7; tentatively, D is TRBD1 (5 bases). Germline V gene lookup returns CDR1 LNHNV and CDR2 YYDKDF (reference sequence). V shed 1 base and J shed 2 bases, with 12 bases lying between them. The CDR3 runs 15 residues. The CDR3 DNA reads TGTGCCACCAGCAGAGGTCAGGGTCTAACCTACGAGCAGTACTTC. Amino acids: CATSRGQGLTYEQYF.

This clonotype has a count of ten or more. The rearrangement links TRBV12-3 or TRBV12-4 to TRBJ2-1, with D possibly TRBD2 on 6 matching bases. Trimming pared 3 bases from V and 6 bases from J, leaving 15 bases between. CDR3 size: 15 residues. The CDR3 is CASSLPGGYANEQFF. The DNA for the CDR3 is TGTGCCAGCAGTTTGCCCGGGGGTTATGCCAATGAGCAGTTCTTC.

The chain uses TRBV10-3 and TRBJ2-6, with TRBD2 matching 7 bases. The CDR3 runs 16 residues. Germline values: CDR1 ENHRY, CDR2 SYGVKD. The V gene end was trimmed by 10 bases and the J gene end by 4 bases; junction bases not matched to a gene: 13. CDR3 amino acids: CATFVGGGLGANVLTF. The CDR3 DNA reads as TGTGCCACCTTCGTGGGGGGAGGGCTCGGGGCCAACGTCCTGACTTTC.

This clonotype has a count of ten or more. The chain is built from TRBV12-3 or TRBV12-4 and TRBJ2-7; 8 bases agree with TRBD2. The junction had 6 bases not matched to a gene; V was cut back by 5 bases and J by 0 bases. The CDR3 runs to 15 residues. CDR3 nucleotide sequence: TGTGCCAGCAGTCCGAGCGGGAGAAGCTCCTACGAGCAGTACTTC. This gives the protein CASSPSGRSSYEQYF.

This clonotype was counted once. A clone one base away is much larger, so this may be a read error. CDR3 sequence (DNA): TGTGCCAGCAGTGACAGGGGCGTGGATGAGCAGTTCTTC. It encodes CASSDRGVDEQFF. The chain carries TRBV6-2 or TRBV6-3 and TRBJ2-1; 8 nucleotides align to TRBD1. Germline V lookup: CDR1 MNHEY, CDR2 SVGEGT. The trim removed 5 bases at V and 8 bases at J, leaving 5 bases unmatched. The CDR3 is 13 residues long.

This clonotype is medium-sized by share. The chain combines TRBV7-2 with TRBJ2-7, with D uncertain. The CDR3 spans 14 residues. CDR1 SGHTA and CDR2 FQGNSA come from the germline V gene. Deletions cut 2 bases from V and 0 bases from J, with 8 bases between. CDR3 protein: CASSLSSYSYEQYF. CDR3 nucleotide sequence: TGTGCCAGCAGCTTAAGTTCCTACTCCTACGAGCAGTACTTC. The full variable domain, with the rest looked up from reference TRBV7-2 and TRBJ2-7, is GAGVSQSPSNKVTEKGKDVELRCDPISGHTALYWYRQSLGQGLEFLIYFQGNSAPDKSGLPSDRFSAERTGGSVSTLTIQRTQQEDSAVYLCASSLSSYSYEQYFGPGTRLTVT.

This clonotype was counted at least ten times. This chain links TRBV4-3 with TRBJ2-7; tentative D call: TRBD2 (5 bases). The CDR3 extends over 13 amino acids. CDR1 and CDR2 (germline): LGHNA, YSLEER. Trimming took off 1 base at V and 3 bases at J, with 7 bases between the two ends. The CDR3 DNA sequence: TGCGCCAGCAGCCAAGTGGGAGACTACGAGCAGTACTTC. Translated: CASSQVGDYEQYF.

This clonotype was observed a handful of times. The chain recombines TRBV20-1 with TRBJ1-2, with D tentatively TRBD1 (6 bases). The CDR3 has 13 amino acids. V dropped 6 bases and J dropped 8 bases, with 19 bases sitting between them. From germline, CDR1 is DFQATT and CDR2 SNEGSKA (reference sequence). The CDR3 region is CSAGTSANFGYTF. In nucleotides, the CDR3 is TGCAGTGCCGGGACATCGGCCAACTTCGGCTACACCTTC.

This clonotype was observed many times. The chain couples TRBV6-6 to TRBJ2-1; no firm D call. Germline V lookup: CDR1 MNHNY, CDR2 SVGAGI (reference sequence). The CDR3 has 12 residues. With 10 bases removed from V and 4 bases from J, the gap between germline ends came to 11 bases. The CDR3 coding sequence is TGTGCCAACGCGGTGGGGTACAATGAGCAGTTCTTC. It is translated as CANAVGYNEQFF.

This clonotype was detected ten times or more. The chain links TRBV6-2 or TRBV6-3 to TRBJ2-7, with unresolved D. V was shortened by 5 bases and J by 4 bases, with 9 bases between the two germline ends. The CDR3 runs 12 residues. The germline V gene encodes CDR1 MNHEY and CDR2 SVGEGT. CDR3 DNA: TGTGCCAGCAGTCCTACAGCTTACGAGCAGTACTTC. It yields the protein CASSPTAYEQYF.

This clonotype was detected many times. The chain employs TRBV28 and TRBJ1-1; D remains unclear. V lost 1 base and J 3 bases, leaving 3 bases between the germline ends. Germline V CDR1 and CDR2: MDHEN, SYDVKM. The CDR3 is 12 residues long. The chain's CDR3 is CASSLFYTEAFF. The CDR3 DNA is TGTGCCAGCAGTTTATTTTACACTGAAGCTTTCTTT.

The rearrangement links TRBV29-1 to TRBJ2-1; tentatively, D is TRBD1 (6 bases). The CDR3 totals 12 residues. V lost 7 bases to trimming and J lost 8 bases, with 15 bases between them. The V gene's germline CDR1 is SQVTM and CDR2 ANQGSEA. Written as DNA, the CDR3 is TGCAGCGCCCTTGGGGGACAACATGAGCAGTTCTTC. It codes for CSALGGQHEQFF.

This clonotype has ten or more counts. The V gene is TRBV15, the J gene TRBJ1-5, with 8 bases lining up with TRBD1. V lost 0 bases to trimming and J lost 2 bases; unmatched junction nucleotides: 9. Per germline, CDR1 LNHNV and CDR2 YYDKDF (reference sequence). This CDR3 is built from 18 residues. The CDR3 nucleotides are TGTGCCACCAGCAGAGAGAGGACAGGGAGGTGGGGCAATCAGCCCCAGCATTTT. Translated: CATSRERTGRWGNQPQHF. Complete variable domain (other parts from reference TRBV15 and TRBJ1-5): DAMVIQNPRYQVTQFGKPVTLSCSQTLNHNVMYWYQQKSSQAPKLLFHYYDKDFNNEADTPDNFQSRRPNTSFCFLDIRSPGLGDTAMYLCATSRERTGRWGNQPQHFGDGTRLSIL.